This is a list of T cell receptor beta chains from one sample in a study of blood T cell repertoires in COVID-19. This table comes from immunoSEQ multiplex PCR, and its TCRdb copy is limited to in-frame clones, with some not included. The sample has 14,000 or so clones, approximately 90% seen once. The sequenced material came from peripheral blood. The receptors shown here come from a human donor with active COVID-19. The donor label of this sample is uncertain. CDR3s include the opening cysteine and the closing phenylalanine or tryptophan. A D gene is named only where the DNA matches it firmly. Clone size is shown for a subset of rows, as once, few, many or a class of expanded clone.

abundance,v_gene,j_gene,d_gene,CDR3nt,CDR3aa
.,TRBV6-5,TRBJ2-1,TRBD1,TGTGCCAGCAGGGACAGGGTAATGGAAAATGAGCAGTTCTTC,CASRDRVMENEQFF
once,TRBV5-1,TRBJ2-1,TRBD2,TGCGCCAGCAGCTTGAGTAGAAGCGGGGGGCCAGGGCAGTTCTTC,CASSLSRSGGPGQFF
few,TRBV7-2,TRBJ1-2,.,TGTGCCAGCAGCTTAAGTACGGGGGGCTTGGGCTACACCTTC,CASSLSTGGLGYTF
.,TRBV24-1,TRBJ2-1,TRBD2,TGTGCCACCAGTGACTCCCTAGCGGGAGAGCACAATGAGCAGTTCTTC,CATSDSLAGEHNEQFF
.,TRBV27,TRBJ2-1,TRBD2,TGTGCCAGCAGTTGGGGAGGCGGGAGAGATGAGCAGTTCTTC,CASSWGGGRDEQFF
.,TRBV7-9,TRBJ1-2,.,TGTGCCAGCAGCTTAGCTTCGGCGCAGGGAAGGTATGGCTACACCTTC,CASSLASAQGRYGYTF
.,TRBV5-1,TRBJ2-2,.,TGCGCCAGCAGCCCCGGGACAACTTACACCGGGGAGCTGTTTTTT,CASSPGTTYTGELFF
.,TRBV7-9,TRBJ1-4,.,TGTGCCAGCAGCTCAGAGGTCTTTTGGGAAAAACTGTTTTTT,CASSSEVFWEKLFF
.,TRBV27,TRBJ2-7,TRBD1,TGTGCCAGCAGTTCCCCCTTAGAAAGGGGGCGACGCGAGCAGTACTTC,CASSSPLERGRREQYF
.,TRBV5-6,TRBJ2-1,TRBD1,TGTGCCAGCAGCTTGGCGGTAGTACAGGGGTGGAATGAGCAGTTCTTC,CASSLAVVQGWNEQFF
.,TRBV6-5,TRBJ1-6,TRBD1,TGTGCCAGCAGTTACGGGACAGGGCGTTCACCCCTCCACTTT,CASSYGTGRSPLHF
.,TRBV5-1,TRBJ1-4,.,TGCGCCAGCAGCTTGGCGGGGGTCGGTGAAAAACTGTTTTTT,CASSLAGVGEKLFF
few,TRBV5-1,TRBJ2-3,.,TGCGCCAGCAGCTTGGGGACAGGCACAGATACGCAGTATTTT,CASSLGTGTDTQYF
.,TRBV4-2,TRBJ1-2,TRBD1,TGTGCCAGCAGCCGTAGTACAGGGGGGGGAAACTATGGCTACACCTTC,CASSRSTGGGNYGYTF
.,TRBV28,TRBJ1-2,.,TGTGCCAGCAGTTCCCCCCGGGGGGTCTATGGCTACACCTTC,CASSSPRGVYGYTF
.,TRBV5-6,TRBJ1-6,.,TGTGCCAGCAGCTTGGCCATGACAGAGTATAATTCACCCCTCCACTTT,CASSLAMTEYNSPLHF
.,TRBV6-1,TRBJ2-7,TRBD2,TGTGCCAGCAGTGAACTAGCGGGAGGGCCCTACGAGCAGTACTTC,CASSELAGGPYEQYF
.,TRBV18,TRBJ1-5,TRBD1,TGTGCCAGCTCGGGACAGCACTTGAATCAGCCCCAGCATTTT,CASSGQHLNQPQHF
few,TRBV5-6,TRBJ1-2,.,TGTGCCAGCAGCCCCCCAGTCTTTTTGGGCTACACCTTC,CASSPPVFLGYTF
.,TRBV19,TRBJ1-5,.,TGTGCCAGTAGTATAGCGGGGGATAGCAATCAGCCCCAGCATTTT,CASSIAGDSNQPQHF
.,TRBV10-3,TRBJ1-5,TRBD1,TGTGCCATCAGCGGATCGGGACAGGGGAATCAGCCCCAGCATTTT,CAISGSGQGNQPQHF
.,TRBV14,TRBJ2-5,.,TGTGCCAGCAGCCAAGAACGGGCTTCAGCACGGGAGCGAATTGGGAGGACCCAGTACTTC,CASSQERASARERIGRTQYF
.,TRBV5-6,TRBJ2-7,TRBD1,TGTGCCAGCAGCCTGGACAGGGCTTACGAGCAGTACTTC,CASSLDRAYEQYF
.,TRBV19,TRBJ1-4,.,TGTGCCAGTAGCAAAAGGGAGGAGGAAAAACTGTTTTTT,CASSKREEEKLFF
.,TRBV2,TRBJ2-7,.,TGTGCCAGCAGTTATTCCGGGGAGCAGTACTTC,CASSYSGEQYF
.,TRBV9,TRBJ2-2,.,TGTGCCAGCAGCGTAGGCGGCCTTTCGAACACCGGGGAGCTGTTTTTT,CASSVGGLSNTGELFF
.,TRBV18,TRBJ1-5,.,TGTGCCAGCTCACCATTGGCAGGTTGGGGCAATCAGCCCCAGCATTTT,CASSPLAGWGNQPQHF
.,TRBV24-1,TRBJ2-5,TRBD2,TGTGCCACCAGCCGAGGCAGCGGGAAGGTTCTATCGGAGACCCAGTACTTC,CATSRGSGKVLSETQYF
.,TRBV7-3,TRBJ2-3,TRBD2,TGTGCCAGCAGCTTAACTCCAGCGGGGGCAGATACGCAGTATTTT,CASSLTPAGADTQYF
.,TRBV27,TRBJ2-5,.,TGTGCCAGAACAGGCAACCCCAAAGAGACCCAGTACTTC,CARTGNPKETQYF
.,TRBV28,TRBJ2-7,TRBD2,TGTGCCAGCAGTCCGACGGGGGTCGGGAGGGAGCAGTACTTC,CASSPTGVGREQYF
.,TRBV27,TRBJ2-1,TRBD1,TGTGCCAGCAGACCTGGGACAGCTTACAATGAGCAGTTCTTC,CASRPGTAYNEQFF
.,TRBV2,TRBJ1-2,TRBD1,TGTGCCAGCAGTCCCCAGGGGGTTAACTATGGCTACACCTTC,CASSPQGVNYGYTF
.,TRBV5-4,TRBJ1-2,TRBD1,TGTGCCAGCAGCCGCCGACAGGGGGCGGGAGACTATGGCTACACCTTC,CASSRRQGAGDYGYTF
.,TRBV2,TRBJ1-1,.,TGTGCCAGCAGACCGGACTGGGGGAACACTGAAGCTTTCTTT,CASRPDWGNTEAFF
.,TRBV4-3,TRBJ2-1,TRBD2,TGCGCCAGCAGCCAACCTGTAGCGGGTGAAACTTGGAATGAGCAGTTCTTC,CASSQPVAGETWNEQFF
.,TRBV28,TRBJ2-3,TRBD1,TGTGCCACCACCGGGGGACAGGGGGCAGATACGCAGTATTTT,CATTGGQGADTQYF
.,TRBV18,TRBJ2-7,.,TGTGCCAGCTCAGCCCAGGGATACGAGCAGTACTTC,CASSAQGYEQYF
.,TRBV11-2,TRBJ2-7,TRBD1,TGTGCCAGCAGCTCAGCCGGGACAGCCCTATACGAGCAGTACTTC,CASSSAGTALYEQYF
.,TRBV7-8,TRBJ2-5,TRBD2,TGTGCCAGCAGCTTAGGTCAGACTAGCGGGGTACAAGAGACCCAGTACTTC,CASSLGQTSGVQETQYF